This paragraph reports one TCR beta chain. Its specificity is not known. This sample was included in a study of cytomegalovirus exposure and HLA in healthy donors. 60 Vbeta and 13 Jbeta primers were used in PCR. Profiled with immunoSEQ multiplex PCR; TCRdb holds only in-frame clones, not every one. The table lists roughly 110,000 clones, over 70% of them singletons. Healthy individuals who donated bone marrow served as the donors. The ends lost 2 bases at V and 4 bases at J; junction bases unmatched: 2. Germline lookup yields CDR1 MNHEY and CDR2 SVGAGI. This CDR3 comprises 14 residues. General study results and limits: The study listed approximately 160 cytomegalovirus-associated TCR beta chains. Presence/absence analyses assumed roughly uniform sequencing depth across donors.

The chain recombines TRBV6-5 with TRBJ2-3; TRBD1 matches 8 bases. This clonotype originated in a woman in her thirties or forties in good health and CMV-seropositive. The specimen was PBMCs. The CDR3 region is CASSYRQGSDTQYF. Here the CDR3 DNA reads TGTGCCAGCAGTTACCGACAGGGGTCAGATACGCAGTATTTT.